Below, 3 T cell receptor beta chains from the same sample are listed, as sequenced in a study of T cell responses to AZD1222 COVID-19 vaccine. The protocol was immunoSEQ multiplex PCR, while the TCRdb copy is restricted to in-frame clones and leaves out a portion. Of 120,000 or so clones in the sample, about 85% were seen once. This specimen was peripheral blood, taken on day 0 of AZD1222 vaccination. The receptor set was obtained from an adult in good health.

Only one count was recorded for this clone. The rearrangement links TRBV4-1 to TRBJ1-5, with a possible D match to TRBD1 (5 bases). Germline V CDR1 and CDR2: MGHRA, YSYEKL. V lost 4 bases to trimming and J lost 0 bases, with 19 bases between them. This CDR3 comprises 18 residues. The CDR3 region is CASSPGGVVVISNQPQHF. The CDR3 DNA follows: TGCGCCAGCAGCCCGGGAGGGGTGGTTGTTATTAGCAATCAGCCCCAGCATTTT.

The DNA for the CDR3 is TGCGCCAGCAGCTTGGAACCAGGCAGGGGTGAGCAGTTCTTC. This gives the protein CASSLEPGRGEQFF. V gene TRBV5-1 combines with J gene TRBJ2-1; TRBD1 might be the D (6 bases). Germline V gene lookup returns CDR1 SGHRS and CDR2 YFSETQ. The V gene lost 0 bases and the J gene lost 9 bases, with 13 bases spanning the gap. This CDR3 comprises 14 residues.

This clone appeared once. V and J are TRBV15 and TRBJ1-5; weak D call: TRBD1 (5 bases). This CDR3 region has 15 residues. Germline assignment: CDR1 LNHNV and CDR2 YYDKDF (reference sequence). Trimming took 11 bases from V and 6 from J, leaving 23 bases between them. This CDR3 is CAASRDPDPSQPQHF. The CDR3 coding sequence is TGTGCCGCGAGCCGGGACCCTGATCCTAGTCAGCCCCAGCATTTT.